The sequence of this T cell receptor beta chain was determined in a study of T-cell reconstitution after alpha-beta-depleted transplantation in children. Study-wide findings and caveats: Some patients' high day-60 TCRbeta diversity was traced to surviving recipient T cells and thymic progenitors. Newly produced T cells mostly accounted for T-cell counts and diversity one year post-transplant. The origin of alpha-beta T cells about two months after transplant was reportedly several hundred expanded graft clones.

The germline V and J ends were trimmed by 7 bases and 0 bases, with 10 bases remaining between them. In germline, CDR1 is ENHRY, CDR2 SYGVKD. The length of the CDR3 is 13 residues. Concerning this clonotype itself: No antigen is known for it.

The authors prepared the TCRbeta library with unique molecular identifiers. TCRdb re-analysed the PCR reads in MiXCR, keeping a single row per CDR3 protein. The sample has 450,000 to 700,000 distinct CDR3 sequences, 20% to 30% seen once. The sequence was collected from a boy in the first two years of life with Wiskott-Aldrich syndrome, due to receive a stem cell transplant. The sample consisted of PBMCs, taken before TCRalphabeta/CD19-depleted stem cell transplant. This chain links TRBV10-3 with TRBJ2-7; possibly TRBD2 for D (5 bases). The CDR3 region has the DNA TGTGCCATCAAGGCTAGCAGCTCCTACGAGCAGTACTTC. This translates into CAIKASSSYEQYF.